The T cell receptor (beta chain) described here comes from a study of cytomegalovirus exposure and HLA in healthy donors. Study-level findings and limits: 164 TCR beta chains were listed as cytomegalovirus-associated.

The junction had 5 bases not matched to a gene; V was cut back by 4 bases and J by 1 base. The CDR3 is 15 amino acids. Per germline, CDR1 MNHEY and CDR2 SVGAGI. Profiling relied on immunoSEQ multiplex PCR, and the TCRdb table lists in-frame clones only, not all of them. The data show over 150,000 clones, 86% seen once. Remarks on this clone: Its antigen is undetermined.

Sequenced input: PBMCs. The V and J genes are TRBV6-5 and TRBJ1-1; TRBD1 matches 8 bases. This TCR derives from a human donor in good health. The CDR3 region has the DNA TGTGCCAGCAGTTCCCCTCAGGGGGCGAACACTGAAGCTTTCTTT. Protein product: CASSSPQGANTEAFF.